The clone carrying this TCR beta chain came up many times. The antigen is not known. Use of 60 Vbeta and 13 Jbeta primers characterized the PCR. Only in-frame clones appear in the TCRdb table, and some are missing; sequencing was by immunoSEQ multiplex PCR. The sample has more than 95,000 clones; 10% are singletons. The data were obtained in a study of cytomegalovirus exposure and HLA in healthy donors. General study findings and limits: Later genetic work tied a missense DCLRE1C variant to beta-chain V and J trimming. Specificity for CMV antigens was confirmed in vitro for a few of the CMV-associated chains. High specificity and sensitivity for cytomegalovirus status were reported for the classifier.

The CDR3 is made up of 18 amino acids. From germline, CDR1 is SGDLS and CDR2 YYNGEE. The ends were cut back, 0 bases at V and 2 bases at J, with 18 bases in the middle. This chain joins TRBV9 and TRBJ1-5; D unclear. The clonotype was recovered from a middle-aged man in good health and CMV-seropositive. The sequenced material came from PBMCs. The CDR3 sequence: CASSVGTVEPGGNQPQHF. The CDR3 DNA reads TGTGCCAGCAGCGTAGGGACGGTGGAGCCCGGGGGCAATCAGCCCCAGCATTTT.